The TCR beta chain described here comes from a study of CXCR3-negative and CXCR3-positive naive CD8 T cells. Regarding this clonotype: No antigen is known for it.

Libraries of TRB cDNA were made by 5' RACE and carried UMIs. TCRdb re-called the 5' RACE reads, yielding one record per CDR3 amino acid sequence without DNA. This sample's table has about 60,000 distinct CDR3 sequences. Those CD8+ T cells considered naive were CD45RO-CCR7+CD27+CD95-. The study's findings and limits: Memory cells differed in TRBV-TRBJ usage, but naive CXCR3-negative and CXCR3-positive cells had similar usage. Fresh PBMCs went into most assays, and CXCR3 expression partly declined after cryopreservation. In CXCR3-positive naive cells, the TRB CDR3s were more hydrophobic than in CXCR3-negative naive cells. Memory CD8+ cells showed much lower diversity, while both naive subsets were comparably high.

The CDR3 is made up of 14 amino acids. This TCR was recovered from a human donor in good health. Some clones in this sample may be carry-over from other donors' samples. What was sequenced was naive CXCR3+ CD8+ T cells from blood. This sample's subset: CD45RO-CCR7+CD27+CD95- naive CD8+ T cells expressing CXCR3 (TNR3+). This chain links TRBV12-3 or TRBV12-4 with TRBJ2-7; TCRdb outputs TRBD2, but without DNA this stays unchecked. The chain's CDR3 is CASSLGTSGYEQYF.